What follows describes a single T cell receptor (beta chain). The CDR3 totals 16 residues. Looked up from germline, CDR1 is MNHEY and CDR2 is SMNVEV (reference sequence). V trimming: 5 bases; J trimming: 0 bases; junction bases outside the gene matches: 4. Rearranged V-D-J TRB sequences were amplified with a mixed TRB-A/B primer pool. TCRdb independently ran MiXCR on the multiplex PCR reads; one entry per CDR3 protein. Found here are about 6,700 distinct CDR3 sequences, approximately 50% of them singletons; the top ten hold 1.5% to 2%. This specimen belongs to a study of T cell repertoires in aging, cancer and after chemotherapy. The template was genomic DNA from peripheral blood, not RNA.

Sequencing was performed on blood. The chain links TRBV27 to TRBJ1-6; TRBD1 agrees at 7 bases. This sequence was found in a human donor with a solid tumor. The CDR3 coding sequence is TGTGCCAGCAGTCCTCGGGACAGCTCCTATAATTCACCCCTCCACTTT. Residues: CASSPRDSSYNSPLHF.